This T cell receptor beta chain stems from a study of T cell responses to AZD1222 COVID-19 vaccine. General study points: At baseline, just 6 or 7 AZD1222 recipients tested seropositive. Vaccine-associated CD4 TCRs spanned spike, dominant at 160-218 and 743-854. The peak T cell response came first, and repertoires were sampled only after it. Unmutated variant regions reportedly attract nearly half of all spike-specific TCRs.

Repertoires were generated with immunoSEQ multiplex PCR, while TCRdb's copy carries only in-frame clones and drops some. The profile covers about 110,000 clones, with approximately 94% appearing a single time and 2.9% taken by the ten largest. Concerning this clone itself: Its specificity is unknown.

Trimming left V 3 bases short and J 6 bases short, with 21 bases between. The CDR3 has 16 amino acids. Germline V CDR1 and CDR2: SGHRS, YFSETQ. Sequenced here: peripheral blood, sampled 28 days after the second AZD1222 dose. The receptor was derived from an adult who received the AZD1222 COVID-19 vaccine. The rearrangement joins TRBV5-1 to TRBJ1-2, with no clear D. CDR3: CASSSPLSLGRDGYTF. The CDR3 nucleotides read TGCGCCAGCAGCTCGCCCCTCTCCCTTGGTCGTGATGGCTACACCTTC.